The 24 T cell receptor beta chains below all came from one sample that was sequenced in a study of T cell repertoires in cytomegalovirus infection. TCRdb ran MiXCR on the reads and lists one entry per CDR3 protein. The sample yields about 200,000 distinct CDR3 sequences, approximately 9.6% seen once. Sequencing was done on a sample of PBMCs. These receptors were collected from a human donor in good health (CMV status not recorded). Some clones in this sample may be carry-over from other donors' samples.

The sample holds many counts of this clonotype. The chain is built from TRBV7-2 and TRBJ2-7, with no clear D. The CDR3 consists of 14 residues. Trimming cost V 4 bases and J 0 bases, with 10 bases left between them. Germline CDR1 is SGHTA and CDR2 is FQGNSA. The CDR3: CASSSKLSSYEQYF. In nucleotides, the CDR3 is TGTGCCAGCAGCTCTAAGTTGAGCTCCTACGAGCAGTACTTC.

This clonotype was found a few times. The chain couples TRBV6-6 to TRBJ2-1; D unresolved. This CDR3 is 11 amino acids long. Germline assignment: CDR1 MNHNY and CDR2 SVGAGI (reference sequence). The V end was cut by 5 bases, the J end by 10 bases, with 9 bases between. The CDR3 nucleotides read TGTGCCAGCAGTCAAAACTGGGAGCAGTTCTTC. Its translation: CASSQNWEQFF.

This clonotype occurred many times. This chain connects TRBV28 to TRBJ2-7; 9 positions match TRBD1. Germline values: CDR1 MDHEN, CDR2 SYDVKM. With V trimmed by 4 bases and J by 3 bases, 4 bases remained unmatched. The CDR3 length is 14 residues. The CDR3 region has the DNA TGTGCCAGCAGTTGGGGACAGGGTCTCTACGAGCAGTACTTC. This codes for CASSWGQGLYEQYF. The full variable domain, with the rest looked up from reference TRBV28 and TRBJ2-7, is DVKVTQSSRYLVKRTGEKVFLECVQDMDHENMFWYRQDPGLGLRLIYFSYDVKMKEKGDIPEGYSVSREKKERFSLILESASTNQTSMYLCASSWGQGLYEQYFGPGTRLTVT.

This clonotype occurred a few times. J is TRBJ1-2 and V is TRBV9; D perhaps matches TRBD1 (5 bases). This CDR3 is 15 amino acids long. The germline CDR1 and CDR2 sequences are SGDLS and YYNGEE. V dropped 0 bases and J dropped 7 bases, with 16 bases sitting between them. The CDR3 reads CASSVGPLAGTGYTF. The CDR3 bases are TGTGCCAGCAGCGTAGGTCCTCTCGCGGGGACTGGCTACACCTTC.

The rearrangement uses TRBV28 and TRBJ1-4; D is unclear. The CDR3 length is 15 residues. Deletions cut 6 bases from V and 0 bases from J, with 11 bases between. CDR1 and CDR2 from the germline V gene are MDHEN and SYDVKM. In DNA, the CDR3 is TGTGCCAGCAGCCGCGAGCTTGCAACTAATGAAAAACTGTTTTTT. Residues: CASSRELATNEKLFF.

This clonotype has ten or more counts. The rearrangement links TRBV28 to TRBJ2-2; TRBD1 matches at 9 bases. The CDR3 totals 15 residues. Germline-derived CDR1 and CDR2 are MDHEN and SYDVKM. J was trimmed by 1 base and V by 6 bases; bases with no gene match: 3. CDR3 in DNA: TGTGCCAGCAGAGGGACAGGGAGGAACACCGGGGAGCTGTTTTTT. Translation: CASRGTGRNTGELFF.

This clonotype was counted many times. The gene calls are TRBV10-3 and TRBJ2-1; D may correspond to TRBD1 or TRBD2 (5 bases each). Trimming removed 4 bases at V and 4 bases at J, with 8 bases between. The CDR3 is 13 residues long. Germline values: CDR1 ENHRY, CDR2 SYGVKD. The CDR3 protein is CAISGDGYNEQFF. The CDR3 nucleotides are TGTGCCATCAGTGGGGACGGATACAATGAGCAGTTCTTC.

J is TRBJ2-5 and V is TRBV14; 12 bases align to TRBD2. The length of the CDR3 is 15 residues. CDR1 and CDR2 (germline): SGHDN, FVKESK. V trimming: 1 base; J trimming: 4 bases; junction bases outside the gene matches: 1. CDR3 bases: TGTGCCAGCAGCCAAGGACTAGCGGGAGCAGAGACCCAGTACTTC. This codes for CASSQGLAGAETQYF.

This clonotype was observed many times. Here the CDR3 DNA reads TGTGCCAGCTCTGTACCGCGGGGGGCAAATGAAAAACTGTTTTTT. Its translation is CASSVPRGANEKLFF. The chain carries TRBV25-1 and TRBJ1-4, with D perhaps TRBD1 (6 bases). The germline V and J ends were trimmed by 8 bases and 5 bases, with 18 bases remaining between them. The CDR3 extends over 15 amino acids. The V gene's germline CDR1 is MGHDK and CDR2 SYGVNS.

This chain connects TRBV3-1 to TRBJ2-1; 9 nucleotides match TRBD2. CDR3 size: 15 residues. Germline values: CDR1 LGHDT, CDR2 YNNKEL (reference sequence). V shed 0 bases, J shed 6 bases, and the junction held 3 bases outside the gene matches. CDR3 residues: CASSQDGLASNEQFF. CDR3 nucleotide sequence: TGTGCCAGCAGCCAAGATGGACTAGCGAGCAATGAGCAGTTCTTC.

CDR3 sequence (DNA): TGTGCCAGCAGCTCGACAGCTCTCTATAATTCACCCCTCCACTTT. It encodes CASSSTALYNSPLHF. V gene TRBV7-9 combines with J gene TRBJ1-6; tentatively, D is TRBD1 (5 bases). Trimming shortened V by 4 bases and J by 3 bases, and 10 bases separated the two germline ends. The CDR3 consists of 15 residues. CDR1 and CDR2 from the germline V gene are SEHNR and FQNEAQ (reference sequence).

The chain has TRBV6-2 or TRBV6-3 and TRBJ1-1; D unclear. The V gene lost 8 bases and the J gene lost 6 bases, with 10 bases spanning the gap. CDR1 is MNHEY, CDR2 SVGEGT, per germline. CDR3 length: 11 residues. CDR3 loop: CASGRVAEAFF. The CDR3 DNA reads as TGTGCCAGCGGAAGGGTCGCTGAAGCTTTCTTT.

This clonotype was seen at least ten times. The genes are TRBV7-2 and TRBJ2-7; 8 nucleotides align to TRBD2. This CDR3 spans 15 amino acids. J lost 3 bases, V lost 1 base, and 5 bases had no gene match. From germline, CDR1 is SGHTA and CDR2 FQGNSA. CDR3 sequence (DNA): TGTGCCAGCAGCTTAGATCCAGCGGGAGACTACGAGCAGTACTTC. Translated, it gives CASSLDPAGDYEQYF.

The sample holds a few counts of this clonotype. This chain joins TRBV28 and TRBJ2-5; weak D call: TRBD2 (5 bases). The CDR3 has 16 amino acids. V was shortened by 5 bases and J by 0 bases, with 16 bases between the two germline ends. Germline V CDR1 and CDR2: MDHEN, SYDVKM. The CDR3 DNA is TGTGCCAGCAGTCAATTGGACGGGGAGTACCAAGAGACCCAGTACTTC. Protein product: CASSQLDGEYQETQYF.

This clonotype was recorded many times. V is TRBV19 and J is TRBJ2-1; tentatively, D is TRBD2 (5 bases). The ends were cut back, 5 bases at V and 3 bases at J, with 14 bases in the middle. The germline V gene encodes CDR1 LNHDA and CDR2 SQIVND (reference sequence). CDR3 length: 15 residues. The CDR3 protein is CASSLDSFHYNEQFF. CDR3 bases: TGTGCCAGTAGTTTGGACTCCTTCCACTACAATGAGCAGTTCTTC.

This clonotype has at least ten counts. V is TRBV27 and J is TRBJ2-5; 12 bases align to TRBD2. The V gene end was trimmed by 7 bases and the J gene end by 5 bases; junction bases not matched to a gene: 8. The germline CDR1 and CDR2 sequences are MNHEY and SMNVEV (reference sequence). The CDR3 loop spans 15 amino acids. The CDR3 DNA reads as TGTGCCAGCATCAAACTAGCGGGGGGAGAGGAGACCCAGTACTTC. As protein: CASIKLAGGEETQYF.

This clonotype was seen repeatedly, ten times or more. The rearrangement uses TRBV27 and TRBJ1-5, with a weak D call TRBD1 (5 bases). The germline V gene encodes CDR1 MNHEY and CDR2 SMNVEV (reference sequence). With 3 bases removed from V and 2 bases from J, the gap between germline ends came to 8 bases. This CDR3 spans 14 amino acids. The chain's CDR3 is CASSFRVGNQPQHF. DNA of the CDR3: TGTGCCAGCAGTTTCAGGGTTGGCAATCAGCCCCAGCATTTT.

As regards this clonotype: At one end, the junction sequence differs from germline, possibly due to a read error. J is TRBJ2-1 and V is TRBV7-9; 10 nucleotides line up with TRBD2. There are 15 residues in the CDR3. Germline V lookup: CDR1 SEHNR, CDR2 FQNEAQ (reference sequence). CDR3 sequence: CVSSLGSGRALEQFF. CDR3 in DNA: TGTGTCAGCAGCTTAGGGAGCGGGAGGGCTCTTGAGCAGTTCTTC.

The chain recombines TRBV29-1 with TRBJ1-1; the D gene is possibly TRBD1 (5 bases). CDR1 and CDR2 (germline): SQVTM, ANQGSEA. V lost 7 bases, J lost 4 bases, and 13 bases lay in between. This CDR3 is built from 12 residues. The CDR3 protein is CSAVDSPTEAFF. The CDR3 nucleotides are TGCAGCGCCGTTGACAGTCCCACTGAAGCTTTCTTT.

In its sample, this clonotype was seen a few times. The chain links TRBV5-4 to TRBJ2-1; 12 bases map to TRBD1. The CDR3 covers 16 residues. CDR1 SGHNT and CDR2 YYREEE come from the germline V gene (reference sequence). Unmatched junction bases numbered 10, after V lost 4 bases and J lost 8 bases. The CDR3 region has the DNA TGTGCCAGCAGCCTGCCGGGACAGGGGGCAAACTATGAGCAGTTCTTC. Amino acids: CASSLPGQGANYEQFF.

This clonotype was detected many times. This chain uses TRBV6-5 with TRBJ1-2, with D uncertain. This CDR3 is 13 amino acids long. CDR1 MNHEY and CDR2 SVGAGI come from the germline V gene. V was clipped by 2 bases and J by 3 bases, with 7 bases between them. In nucleotides, the CDR3 is TGTGCCAGCAGTTACCGGGCCCACTATGGCTACACCTTC. Protein sequence: CASSYRAHYGYTF.

This clonotype was observed many times. The junction differs from germline at one of its ends, possibly a read error. This chain links TRBV28 with TRBJ2-7; 11 bases align to TRBD2. This CDR3 is built from 11 residues. Germline CDR1 is MDHEN and CDR2 is SYDVKM. The CDR3: CSSGRAYEQYF. The DNA of the CDR3 is TGCAGTAGCGGGAGGGCCTACGAGCAGTACTTC.

The chain is built from TRBV4-2 and TRBJ2-1; 10 bases are a match to TRBD2. V trimming: 4 bases; J trimming: 3 bases; junction bases outside the gene matches: 6. This CDR3 comprises 16 residues. Germline V gives CDR1 LGHNA, CDR2 YNFKEQ. The CDR3 sequence is CASSPEWTSGYNEQFF. CDR3 bases: TGTGCCAGCAGCCCCGAGTGGACTAGCGGCTACAATGAGCAGTTCTTC.

The chain uses TRBV28 and TRBJ2-7; weak D call: TRBD1 (6 bases). The germline gives CDR1 MDHEN, CDR2 SYDVKM. V lost 5 bases and J lost 5, with 16 bases in between. The CDR3 is 14 residues long. The DNA of the CDR3 is TGTGCCAGCAGTCCGGGACAAGGTATGAACGAGCAGTACTTC. This sequence encodes CASSPGQGMNEQYF. Complete variable domain (other parts from reference TRBV28 and TRBJ2-7): DVKVTQSSRYLVKRTGEKVFLECVQDMDHENMFWYRQDPGLGLRLIYFSYDVKMKEKGDIPEGYSVSREKKERFSLILESASTNQTSMYLCASSPGQGMNEQYFGPGTRLTVT.